Listed here are 25 T cell receptor beta chains from one sample, sequenced in a study of cytomegalovirus exposure and HLA in healthy donors. Method: immunoSEQ multiplex PCR; TCRdb's copy keeps in-frame clones and lacks some. The sample yields 250,000 or so clones, around 87% seen once. Material for sequencing was PBMCs. Receptors originate from a man between 18 and 35 years old in good health and CMV-seronegative.

The chain uses TRBV28 and TRBJ1-5; 11 nucleotides line up with TRBD1. Trimming removed 6 bases from V and 6 bases from J; junction bases left unmatched: 7. The CDR3 sequence is 15 residues long. In germline, CDR1 is MDHEN, CDR2 SYDVKM. In DNA form, the CDR3 reads TGTGCCAGCAGGTGGACAGGGGGCACGGGTCAGCCCCAGCATTTT. As protein: CASRWTGGTGQPQHF.

The genes are TRBV4-3 and TRBJ2-2; TRBD1 matches 9 bases. V was pared by 4 bases and J by 6 bases, with 12 bases of the junction left unmatched. Germline V gives CDR1 LGHNA, CDR2 YSLEER. The CDR3 is 17 residues long. The CDR3 nucleotides are TGCGCCAGCAGCCGAACCCGAGGACAGGGGTTCCCCGGGGAGCTGTTTTTT. Its protein product is CASSRTRGQGFPGELFF.

The rearrangement uses TRBV5-1 and TRBJ2-1; no firm D call. CDR3 length: 12 residues. CDR1 SGHRS and CDR2 YFSETQ come from the germline V gene. V lost 2 bases and J 9 bases, leaving 9 bases between the germline ends. The CDR3 sequence is CASSLQSSEQFF. The CDR3 DNA reads TGCGCCAGCAGCTTACAGAGTAGTGAGCAGTTCTTC.

The J gene is TRBJ1-3, the V gene TRBV9; D call uncertain. The CDR3 is 14 residues long. Trimming pared 0 bases from V and 3 bases from J, leaving 7 bases between. CDR1 is SGDLS and CDR2 is YYNGEE in the germline V gene. The CDR3 bases are TGTGCCAGCAGCGTAGACAGCCTTGGAAACACCATATATTTT. It yields the protein CASSVDSLGNTIYF. Looking up the rest from reference TRBV9 and TRBJ1-3 gives the full variable domain: DSGVTQTPKHLITATGQRVTLRCSPRSGDLSVYWYQQSLDQGLQFLIQYYNGEERAKGNILERFSAQQFPDLHSELNLSSLELGDSALYFCASSVDSLGNTIYFGEGSWLTVV.

The chain has TRBV5-4 and TRBJ2-1, with 7 bases that match TRBD2. The J segment lost 7 bases and the V segment lost 0 bases, leaving 7 bases of the junction unmatched. The CDR3 totals 15 residues. CDR1 SGHNT and CDR2 YYREEE come from the germline V gene (reference sequence). CDR3 sequence reads: CASSLAGLVRNEQFF. The DNA of the CDR3 is TGTGCCAGCAGCTTGGCAGGACTAGTTCGAAATGAGCAGTTCTTC.

The rearrangement links TRBV2 to TRBJ1-6, with TRBD1 matching over 9 bases. V lost 8 bases and J lost 6; bases outside the gene matches: 11. The CDR3 is 16 residues long. Germline V CDR1 and CDR2: SNHLY, FYNNEI. Here the CDR3 reads CASGQDTGGGNSPLHF. In DNA, the CDR3 is TGTGCCAGCGGACAGGATACAGGGGGCGGTAATTCACCCCTCCACTTT.

This clone was detected only once. V gene TRBV28 combines with J gene TRBJ1-1; 10 bases match TRBD1. The CDR3 runs 14 residues. Trimming took 6 bases from V and 4 from J; bases not matched to a gene: 5. Per germline, CDR1 MDHEN and CDR2 SYDVKM. CDR3: CASSSGQGTTEAFF. CDR3 nucleotides: TGTGCCAGCAGCTCGGGACAGGGGACCACTGAAGCTTTCTTT. Together with reference TRBV28 and TRBJ1-1, the CDR3 gives the full variable domain: DVKVTQSSRYLVKRTGEKVFLECVQDMDHENMFWYRQDPGLGLRLIYFSYDVKMKEKGDIPEGYSVSREKKERFSLILESASTNQTSMYLCASSSGQGTTEAFFGQGTRLTVV.

This clone has more than one count but fewer than ten. The CDR3 DNA sequence: TGTGCCAGCAGCTCGACAGGACATTACTATGAAAAACTGTTTTTT. Encoded protein: CASSSTGHYYEKLFF. This chain uses TRBV7-2 with TRBJ1-4, with D maybe TRBD1 (6 bases). Deletions cut 4 bases from V and 6 bases from J, with 15 bases between. CDR3 length: 15 amino acids. Germline-derived CDR1 and CDR2 are SGHTA and FQGNSA.

This sequence joins TRBV18 and TRBJ2-1, with TRBD1 matching 7 bases. The J segment lost 4 bases and the V segment lost 3 bases, leaving 6 bases of the junction unmatched. The CDR3 runs 15 residues. Germline assignment: CDR1 KGHSH and CDR2 LQKENI. CDR3: CASSPLGGIYNEQFF. The CDR3 nucleotides are TGTGCCAGCTCACCTTTAGGGGGCATATACAATGAGCAGTTCTTC.

This chain links TRBV28 with TRBJ1-4; TRBD1 matches at 10 bases. V lost 8 bases to trimming and J lost 5 bases; unmatched junction nucleotides: 2. CDR1 and CDR2 (germline): MDHEN, SYDVKM. The CDR3 has 13 amino acids. CDR3 amino acids: CASLGQGNEKLFF. The CDR3 DNA sequence: TGTGCCAGCCTGGGACAGGGGAATGAAAAACTGTTTTTT.

The J gene is TRBJ2-5, the V gene TRBV4-1; D is perhaps TRBD1 (6 bases). V lost 2 bases, J lost 3 bases, and 10 bases lay in between. CDR1 MGHRA and CDR2 YSYEKL come from the germline V gene. The CDR3 extends over 14 amino acids. CDR3 sequence (DNA): TGCGCCAGCAGCCAAAACAGGGTAGAAGAGACCCAGTACTTC. This translates into CASSQNRVEETQYF.

V and J are TRBV7-9 and TRBJ2-1; 7 bases are shared with TRBD1. Looked up from germline, CDR1 is SEHNR and CDR2 is FQNEAQ (reference sequence). This CDR3 contains 14 residues. V lost 6 bases, J lost 9 bases, and 11 bases stayed unmatched. The CDR3 loop reads CASRYSGGEPEQFF. The CDR3, as DNA: TGTGCCAGCAGATATTCAGGGGGTGAGCCTGAGCAGTTCTTC.

The genes are TRBV7-9 and TRBJ1-6, with TRBD1 matching 10 bases. The CDR3 runs to 16 residues. J lost 7 bases, V lost 4 bases, and 7 bases had no gene match. In germline, CDR1 is SEHNR, CDR2 FQNEAQ (reference sequence). In nucleotides, the CDR3 is TGTGCCAGCAGCTACAACCCGGGACAGGGGAATTCACCCCTCCACTTT. Translating gives CASSYNPGQGNSPLHF.

The J gene is TRBJ2-1, the V gene TRBV9, with 8 bases that match TRBD2. The CDR3 extends over 16 amino acids. The junction had 8 bases not matched to a gene; V was cut back by 3 bases and J by 3 bases. The germline V gene has CDR1 SGDLS and CDR2 YYNGEE. CDR3 coding DNA: TGTGCCAGCAGCGCCTCCGGGACTAGAAACTACAATGAGCAGTTCTTC. Protein sequence: CASSASGTRNYNEQFF.

The chain employs TRBV27 and TRBJ2-7; TRBD1 is a possible D gene (6 bases). The V end was cut by 5 bases, the J end by 2 bases, with 13 bases between. CDR1 is MNHEY, CDR2 SMNVEV, per germline (reference sequence). The CDR3 is 14 residues long. The DNA for the CDR3 is TGTGCCAGCAGTCCGGCAGGGGAGCCCTACGAGCAGTACTTC. It encodes CASSPAGEPYEQYF.

The chain has TRBV29-1 and TRBJ1-3; D uncertain. The germline gives CDR1 SQVTM, CDR2 ANQGSEA. The CDR3 sequence is 13 residues long. Trimming left V 5 bases short and J 4 bases short, with 12 bases between. CDR3 DNA sequence: TGCAGCGTTCAAACGCTCGGGGGAAACACCATATATTTT. Protein product: CSVQTLGGNTIYF.

The chain uses TRBV6-1 and TRBJ2-5, with a possible D match to TRBD1 (6 bases). The germline gives CDR1 MNHNS, CDR2 SASEGT. V lost 3 bases and J lost 5, with 10 bases in between. CDR3 length equals 13 residues. CDR3: CASSEDRVETQYF. The CDR3, as DNA: TGTGCCAGCAGTGAGGACAGAGTCGAGACCCAGTACTTC.

This clone is a singleton in its sample. This chain's CDR3 is CASSQERGNEQFF. The CDR3 region has the DNA TGTGCCAGCAGCCAAGAAAGGGGCAATGAGCAGTTCTTC. The genes are TRBV4-2 and TRBJ2-1; TRBD1 is a possible D gene (5 bases). This CDR3 comprises 13 residues. Deletions cut 0 bases from V and 6 bases from J, with 6 bases between. The germline V gene has CDR1 LGHNA and CDR2 YNFKEQ.

In its sample, this clone was seen once. This chain connects TRBV4-3 to TRBJ2-7, with D uncertain. Germline V CDR1 and CDR2: LGHNA, YSLEER. The ends were cut back, 0 bases at V and 2 bases at J, with 14 bases in the middle. The CDR3 runs to 16 residues. The CDR3 DNA sequence: TGCGCCAGCAGCCAAGATTTGTGGGCCGTTACCTACGAGCAGTACTTC. This gives the protein CASSQDLWAVTYEQYF.

V usage is TRBV6-1 and J usage is TRBJ1-6; D ambiguous. The CDR3 runs 13 residues. Germline-derived CDR1 and CDR2 are MNHNS and SASEGT. Trimming removed 5 bases from V and 5 bases from J, with 7 bases in between. This CDR3 is CASSQFNNSPLHF. CDR3 DNA: TGTGCCAGCAGTCAGTTTAATAATTCACCCCTCCACTTT.

This clone has only a few counts. CDR3 residues: CAWSVRGSNTGELFF. CDR3 bases: TGTGCCTGGAGCGTCAGGGGCTCGAACACCGGGGAGCTGTTTTTT. V and J are TRBV30 and TRBJ2-2, with D possibly being TRBD1 (6 bases). Germline V gene sequence: CDR1 GTSNPN, CDR2 SVGIG (reference sequence). Trimming stripped 3 bases from V and 0 bases from J, with 11 bases between. This CDR3 contains 15 residues.

The CDR3 region has the DNA TGTGCCACCAGCAGAGCAGGGTCTGTAGGAGAGACCCAGTACTTC. Amino acids: CATSRAGSVGETQYF. The rearrangement uses TRBV15 and TRBJ2-5, with a weak D call TRBD1 (5 bases). The V gene lost 1 base and the J gene lost 4 bases, with 13 bases spanning the gap. Germline V gives CDR1 LNHNV, CDR2 YYDKDF (reference sequence). The CDR3 is made up of 15 amino acids. Full variable domain (missing parts from reference TRBV15 and TRBJ2-5): DAMVIQNPRYQVTQFGKPVTLSCSQTLNHNVMYWYQQKSSQAPKLLFHYYDKDFNNEADTPDNFQSRRPNTSFCFLDIRSPGLGDTAMYLCATSRAGSVGETQYFGPGTRLLVL.

The chain combines TRBV11-2 with TRBJ1-1; D is unresolved. This CDR3 is 13 amino acids long. Trimming took off 1 base at V and 3 bases at J, with 6 bases between the two ends. Per germline, CDR1 SGHAT and CDR2 FQNNGV. In DNA form, the CDR3 reads TGTGCCAGCAGCTTAGTCACAGACACTGAAGCTTTCTTT. Translation: CASSLVTDTEAFF.

The chain has TRBV2 and TRBJ2-7; TRBD2 matches at 11 bases. CDR1 is SNHLY and CDR2 is FYNNEI in the germline V gene. The CDR3 extends over 14 amino acids. After removal of 3 bases from V and 4 bases from J, the junction contained 2 bases not matched to a gene. The CDR3 region has the DNA TGTGCCAGCAGTGACCTAGCGGGGGGATACGAGCAGTACTTC. This codes for CASSDLAGGYEQYF.

This clone has just one count. The V gene is TRBV5-1, the J gene TRBJ2-3; TRBD1 matches 8 bases. V gave up 2 bases and J gave up 5 bases; unmatched junction bases: 4. The CDR3 totals 14 residues. Per germline, CDR1 SGHRS and CDR2 YFSETQ. The CDR3 DNA reads as TGCGCCAGCAGCTTTGACAGGGGAGAAGATACGCAGTATTTT. Protein sequence: CASSFDRGEDTQYF.